Listed below are T cell receptor beta chains from one sample, sequenced in a study of cytomegalovirus exposure and HLA in healthy donors. This table comes from immunoSEQ multiplex PCR, and its TCRdb copy is limited to in-frame clones, with some not included. The sample holds 110,000 or so clones, 60% to 75% seen once. Sequencing input: PBMCs. The source is a woman aged 40 to 49 in good health and CMV-seropositive. Each CDR3 is given with its conserved first and last residue. D genes are given only for firm matches. Expanded clones get a size class; other rows say once, few or many, or leave the size out.

d_call: TRBD1
clone_size: NA
j_call: TRBJ2-7
v_call: TRBV7-2
cdr3_nt: TGTGCCAGCAGCACAGGACAGGGAGATTACGAGCAGTACTTC
cdr3_aa: CASSTGQGDYEQYF

d_call: TRBD1
clone_size: NA
j_call: TRBJ1-2
v_call: TRBV27
cdr3_nt: TGTGCCAGCAGTAGGCGTACAGGGGCCTACGGCTATGGCTACACCTTC
cdr3_aa: CASSRRTGAYGYGYTF

d_call: NA
clone_size: NA
j_call: TRBJ1-4
v_call: TRBV30
cdr3_nt: TGTGCCTGGAGGAGACAGGCAGAAAAACTGTTTTTT
cdr3_aa: CAWRRQAEKLFF

d_call: NA
clone_size: NA
j_call: TRBJ1-1
v_call: TRBV28
cdr3_nt: TGTGCCAGCAGTTTTGAAGGGGGAGCTTTCTTT
cdr3_aa: CASSFEGGAFF

d_call: TRBD2
clone_size: NA
j_call: TRBJ2-1
v_call: TRBV7-2
cdr3_nt: TGTGCCAGCAGCCCTGGACTAGCGGGGAGGGATGAGCAGTTCTTC
cdr3_aa: CASSPGLAGRDEQFF

d_call: NA
clone_size: NA
j_call: TRBJ1-4
v_call: TRBV12-5
cdr3_nt: TGTGCTAGTGGCCGAGTAACGGGGGGCGAAAAACTGTTTTTT
cdr3_aa: CASGRVTGGEKLFF

d_call: NA
clone_size: NA
j_call: TRBJ1-1
v_call: TRBV7-9
cdr3_nt: TGTGCCAGCAGCTTAGCGCTGAGACAGTGGGAAGCTTTCTTT
cdr3_aa: CASSLALRQWEAFF

d_call: TRBD1
clone_size: few
j_call: TRBJ1-3
v_call: TRBV6-1
cdr3_nt: TGTGCCAGCAGGACAGGGACTGGAAACACCATATATTTT
cdr3_aa: CASRTGTGNTIYF

d_call: TRBD1
clone_size: NA
j_call: TRBJ1-2
v_call: TRBV4-3
cdr3_nt: TGCGCCAGCAGCCAGGACAGGGCGAACTATGGCTACACCTTC
cdr3_aa: CASSQDRANYGYTF

d_call: NA
clone_size: NA
j_call: TRBJ2-2
v_call: TRBV6-6
cdr3_nt: TGTGCCAGCCCAGCAACGAGGGACACCGGGGAGCTGTTTTTT
cdr3_aa: CASPATRDTGELFF

d_call: TRBD1
clone_size: NA
j_call: TRBJ2-3
v_call: TRBV7-2
cdr3_nt: TGTGCCAGCAGCTCAGGGGGCCGTGCAGATACGCAGTATTTT
cdr3_aa: CASSSGGRADTQYF

d_call: NA
clone_size: once
j_call: TRBJ2-5
v_call: TRBV7-2
cdr3_nt: TGTGCCAGCAGCGGGGGACTGCAAGAGACCCAGTACTTC
cdr3_aa: CASSGGLQETQYF

d_call: TRBD1
clone_size: NA
j_call: TRBJ2-1
v_call: TRBV29-1
cdr3_nt: TGCAGCGTTGAGCAAGCGATGAGGACAGGGGGCCTTGAGCAGTTCTTC
cdr3_aa: CSVEQAMRTGGLEQFF

d_call: NA
clone_size: NA
j_call: TRBJ2-5
v_call: TRBV29-1
cdr3_nt: TGCAGCGTTGTGGGAACCAAGTCGGAGGTACAAGAGACCCAGTACTTC
cdr3_aa: CSVVGTKSEVQETQYF

d_call: NA
clone_size: NA
j_call: TRBJ1-1
v_call: TRBV30
cdr3_nt: TGTGCCTGGACCTTGGAGGCGAACACTGAAGCTTTCTTT
cdr3_aa: CAWTLEANTEAFF

d_call: NA
clone_size: NA
j_call: TRBJ2-2
v_call: TRBV11-2
cdr3_nt: TGTGCCAGCAGCCCTTGGGCCTCGAACACCGGGGAGCTGTTTTTT
cdr3_aa: CASSPWASNTGELFF

d_call: TRBD1
clone_size: NA
j_call: TRBJ1-1
v_call: TRBV7-2
cdr3_nt: TGTGCCAGCAGCTCCGACAGGGGAGCTGAAGCTTTCTTT
cdr3_aa: CASSSDRGAEAFF

d_call: NA
clone_size: NA
j_call: TRBJ2-3
v_call: TRBV5-1
cdr3_nt: TGCGCCAGCAGCCTCCTTCGCACAGATACGCAGTATTTT
cdr3_aa: CASSLLRTDTQYF

d_call: NA
clone_size: NA
j_call: TRBJ1-1
v_call: TRBV27
cdr3_nt: TGTGCCAGCAGTTGGAGGGAAAGTGGAACTGAAGCTTTCTTT
cdr3_aa: CASSWRESGTEAFF

d_call: NA
clone_size: few
j_call: TRBJ1-6
v_call: TRBV5-6
cdr3_nt: TGTGCCAGCAGCTTGGCAGGCCAATCTTATAATTCACCCCTCCACTTT
cdr3_aa: CASSLAGQSYNSPLHF

d_call: NA
clone_size: NA
j_call: TRBJ2-6
v_call: TRBV5-6
cdr3_nt: TGTGCCAGCAGCTCCTTTCAGGCCCGCCTCTCTGGGGCCAACGTCCTGACTTTC
cdr3_aa: CASSSFQARLSGANVLTF

d_call: TRBD1
clone_size: medium-sized
j_call: TRBJ2-7
v_call: TRBV25-1
cdr3_nt: TGTGCCAGCAGTGAATTCAGGGGGCGCTTCTACGAGCAGTACTTC
cdr3_aa: CASSEFRGRFYEQYF

d_call: NA
clone_size: NA
j_call: TRBJ1-1
v_call: TRBV4-3
cdr3_nt: TGCGCCAGCAGCCAAGACCGAAAGGGGCCTGAAGCTTTCTTT
cdr3_aa: CASSQDRKGPEAFF

d_call: NA
clone_size: NA
j_call: TRBJ2-2
v_call: TRBV30
cdr3_nt: TGTGCCTGGAGTGTGGAGGCTAATTTGGGCACCGGGGAGCTGTTTTTT
cdr3_aa: CAWSVEANLGTGELFF

d_call: NA
clone_size: NA
j_call: TRBJ1-2
v_call: TRBV19
cdr3_nt: TGTGCCAGTAGGTCGGGACACCCCTATGGCTACACCTTC
cdr3_aa: CASRSGHPYGYTF

d_call: TRBD1
clone_size: NA
j_call: TRBJ2-1
v_call: TRBV13
cdr3_nt: TGTGCCAGCAGCAGGGACAGGGGGCAGGATGAGCAGTTCTTC
cdr3_aa: CASSRDRGQDEQFF

d_call: NA
clone_size: NA
j_call: TRBJ2-3
v_call: TRBV5-4
cdr3_nt: TGTGCCAGCAGCTTTTCGAGCACAGATACGCAGTATTTT
cdr3_aa: CASSFSSTDTQYF

d_call: TRBD1
clone_size: NA
j_call: TRBJ1-2
v_call: TRBV28
cdr3_nt: TGTGCCAGCAGTTTAGACGGACAGGGTCCTGGCTACACCTTC
cdr3_aa: CASSLDGQGPGYTF

d_call: NA
clone_size: NA
j_call: TRBJ1-2
v_call: TRBV6-4
cdr3_nt: TGTGCCAGCAGTGACTTCCCGGGGGGTCCAACGGGCGACTACACCTTC
cdr3_aa: CASSDFPGGPTGDYTF

d_call: TRBD1
clone_size: NA
j_call: TRBJ1-4
v_call: TRBV5-5
cdr3_nt: TGTGCCAGCAGCTTACAGGGGGCCACCGAAAAACTGTTTTTT
cdr3_aa: CASSLQGATEKLFF

d_call: TRBD2
clone_size: NA
j_call: TRBJ2-2
v_call: TRBV4-3
cdr3_nt: TGCGCCAGCAGCACTTGGTTCGAGACTAGCGTCACCGGGGAGCTGTTTTTT
cdr3_aa: CASSTWFETSVTGELFF

d_call: TRBD1
clone_size: NA
j_call: TRBJ1-4
v_call: TRBV5-5
cdr3_nt: TGTGCCAGCAGCTTGGACAGGGGTTTTGAAAAACTGTTTTTT
cdr3_aa: CASSLDRGFEKLFF

d_call: NA
clone_size: NA
j_call: TRBJ1-2
v_call: TRBV6-1
cdr3_nt: TGTGCCAGCAGTGAGACAAGGCAGAGCTATGGCTACACCTTC
cdr3_aa: CASSETRQSYGYTF

d_call: NA
clone_size: few
j_call: TRBJ1-6
v_call: TRBV19
cdr3_nt: TGTGCCAGTATAACCGACACCCTTAGATCACCCCTCCACTTT
cdr3_aa: CASITDTLRSPLHF

d_call: TRBD2
clone_size: NA
j_call: TRBJ2-3
v_call: TRBV7-9
cdr3_nt: TGTGCCAGCAGCGTCACTAGCGGTCACACAGATACGCAGTATTTT
cdr3_aa: CASSVTSGHTDTQYF

d_call: NA
clone_size: NA
j_call: TRBJ1-5
v_call: TRBV19
cdr3_nt: TGTGCCAGTAGTATCAGGGTCGGCAATCAGCCCCAGCATTTT
cdr3_aa: CASSIRVGNQPQHF

d_call: TRBD1
clone_size: NA
j_call: TRBJ1-1
v_call: TRBV9
cdr3_nt: TGTGCCAGCAGCGGGGGACAGGCCAACACTGAAGCTTTCTTT
cdr3_aa: CASSGGQANTEAFF

d_call: TRBD2
clone_size: NA
j_call: TRBJ2-3
v_call: TRBV9
cdr3_nt: TGTGCCAGCAGCGTAGGCGGGAGTACAGATACGCAGTATTTT
cdr3_aa: CASSVGGSTDTQYF

d_call: NA
clone_size: NA
j_call: TRBJ2-1
v_call: TRBV29-1
cdr3_nt: TGCAGCGTGACCACGACAGCGCTAAGCTCCTACAATGAGCAGTTCTTC
cdr3_aa: CSVTTTALSSYNEQFF

d_call: TRBD2
clone_size: NA
j_call: TRBJ2-1
v_call: TRBV9
cdr3_nt: TGTGCCAGCAGCCCCCCCGGGACTAGCGGGTACAATGAGCAGTTCTTC
cdr3_aa: CASSPPGTSGYNEQFF

d_call: NA
clone_size: NA
j_call: TRBJ1-1
v_call: TRBV9
cdr3_nt: TGTGCCAGCAGCGCATCCGCCGGGGGGATGAACACTGAAGCTTTCTTT
cdr3_aa: CASSASAGGMNTEAFF

d_call: TRBD2
clone_size: NA
j_call: TRBJ2-3
v_call: TRBV5-4
cdr3_nt: TGTGCCAGCAGCCGCGGGGGACGGGGCGCAGATACGCAGTATTTT
cdr3_aa: CASSRGGRGADTQYF

d_call: NA
clone_size: NA
j_call: TRBJ1-1
v_call: TRBV6-5
cdr3_nt: TGTGCCAGCAGTTACCGAGGGGAGGAGACTGAAGCTTTCTTT
cdr3_aa: CASSYRGEETEAFF

d_call: TRBD1
clone_size: NA
j_call: TRBJ2-1
v_call: TRBV6-4
cdr3_nt: TGTGCCAGCAGTGACTCCCAGGGGGATGAGCAGTTCTTC
cdr3_aa: CASSDSQGDEQFF

d_call: TRBD1
clone_size: few
j_call: TRBJ2-7
v_call: TRBV4-3
cdr3_nt: TGCGCCAGCAGCACAGGGGTTGGATGGGAGCAGTACTTC
cdr3_aa: CASSTGVGWEQYF

d_call: NA
clone_size: NA
j_call: TRBJ1-1
v_call: TRBV9
cdr3_nt: TGTGCCAGCAGCGTAGGAGTGAGGGCCATTGACACTGAAGCTTTCTTT
cdr3_aa: CASSVGVRAIDTEAFF